Below are 22 T cell receptor beta chains sequenced from a single sample in a study of blood T cell repertoires in COVID-19. The protocol was immunoSEQ multiplex PCR, while the TCRdb copy is restricted to in-frame clones and leaves out a portion. The profile shows roughly 43,000 clones, about nine tenths of them singletons. Sequenced: peripheral blood. These receptors all come from a man between 65 and 85 years old with active COVID-19.

V and J are TRBV3-1 (or the pseudogene TRBV3-2) and TRBJ2-3; tentatively, D is TRBD2 (5 bases). Deletions cut 2 bases from V and 6 bases from J, with 15 bases between. CDR3 length: 15 residues. Per the germline V gene, CDR1 is LGHDT and CDR2 is YNNKEL (reference sequence). Written as DNA, the CDR3 is TGTGCCAGCAGCCAACAAGCGGCCCCTTGGGATACGCAGTATTTT. This codes for CASSQQAAPWDTQYF.

The chain combines TRBV7-2 with TRBJ1-4, with D possibly TRBD1 on 6 matching bases. The CDR3 sequence is 15 residues long. Deletions cut 2 bases from V and 4 bases from J, with 11 bases between. Germline CDR1 is SGHTA and CDR2 is FQGNSA. CDR3 amino acids: CASSLIGQSNEKLFF. The DNA for the CDR3 is TGTGCCAGCAGCTTAATCGGACAGAGTAATGAAAAACTGTTTTTT. Full variable domain (rest looked up from reference TRBV7-2 and TRBJ1-4): GAGVSQSPSNKVTEKGKDVELRCDPISGHTALYWYRQSLGQGLEFLIYFQGNSAPDKSGLPSDRFSAERTGGSVSTLTIQRTQQEDSAVYLCASSLIGQSNEKLFFGSGTQLSVL.

The chain has TRBV19 and TRBJ1-2; 7 bases map to TRBD1. Germline-derived CDR1 and CDR2 are LNHDA and SQIVND (reference sequence). The CDR3 contains 18 residues. With 4 bases clipped from V and 0 bases from J, the junction kept 14 bases outside the gene matches. In nucleotides, the CDR3 is TGTGCCAGTAGTAAATGGACAGGAACGAGGGATGCTAACTATGGCTACACCTTC. Translation: CASSKWTGTRDANYGYTF.

This chain connects TRBV7-2 to TRBJ2-7, with 14 bases identical to TRBD2. Looked up from germline, CDR1 is SGHTA and CDR2 is FQGNSA. V lost 5 bases to trimming and J lost 2 bases; unmatched junction nucleotides: 5. This CDR3 is 16 amino acids long. CDR3 residues: CASSQPGLAGAYEQYF. DNA of the CDR3: TGTGCCAGCAGCCAACCGGGACTAGCGGGGGCCTACGAGCAGTACTTC. The variable domain in full, with the rest retrieved from reference TRBV7-2 and TRBJ2-7, is GAGVSQSPSNKVTEKGKDVELRCDPISGHTALYWYRQSLGQGLEFLIYFQGNSAPDKSGLPSDRFSAERTGGSVSTLTIQRTQQEDSAVYLCASSQPGLAGAYEQYFGPGTRLTVT.

J is TRBJ2-2 and V is TRBV3-1 (or the pseudogene TRBV3-2); 10 bases match TRBD1. V gave up 4 bases and J gave up 6 bases; unmatched junction bases: 8. This CDR3 contains 16 residues. Germline values: CDR1 LGHDT, CDR2 YNNKEL (reference sequence). This chain's CDR3 is CASSPGTGARPGELFF. CDR3 sequence (DNA): TGTGCCAGCAGCCCGGGGACAGGGGCGCGACCCGGGGAGCTGTTTTTT.

The chain has TRBV2 and TRBJ2-6; maybe TRBD2 (5 bases). Germline assignment: CDR1 SNHLY and CDR2 FYNNEI. The CDR3 has 16 residues. Trimming shortened V by 2 bases and J by 4 bases, and 12 bases separated the two germline ends. The chain's CDR3 is CASSESGWEGANVLTF. The CDR3 DNA reads TGTGCCAGCAGTGAAAGTGGCTGGGAGGGGGCCAACGTCCTGACTTTC.

The chain uses TRBV2 and TRBJ1-1; tentative D call: TRBD1 (5 bases). The ends were cut back, 2 bases at V and 4 bases at J, with 11 bases in the middle. From germline, CDR1 is SNHLY and CDR2 FYNNEI. The CDR3 is 14 amino acids. The DNA of the CDR3 is TGTGCCAGCAGTGAACAGGGAGGCAGCACTGAAGCTTTCTTT. It translates to CASSEQGGSTEAFF. Complete variable domain (other parts from reference TRBV2 and TRBJ1-1): EPEVTQTPSHQVTQMGQEVILRCVPISNHLYFYWYRQILGQKVEFLVSFYNNEISEKSEIFDDQFSVERPDGSNFTLKIRSTKLEDSAMYFCASSEQGGSTEAFFGQGTRLTVV.

This clone was picked up one time. This chain connects TRBV6-1 to TRBJ1-2; TRBD1 matches 7 bases. The V and J ends lost 4 bases and 2 bases, in that order; junction bases with no gene match: 13. Germline V lookup: CDR1 MNHNS, CDR2 SASEGT. CDR3 size: 17 residues. The CDR3 is CASSGGTAHTANYGYTF. In DNA, the CDR3 is TGTGCCAGCAGTGGAGGGACAGCCCATACCGCCAACTATGGCTACACCTTC.

This rearrangement joins TRBV18 to TRBJ2-5; 8 bases agree with TRBD2. The J segment lost 2 bases and the V segment lost 3 bases, leaving 5 bases of the junction unmatched. CDR1 is KGHSH and CDR2 is LQKENI in the germline V gene. The CDR3 is made up of 15 amino acids. DNA for the CDR3: TGTGCCAGCTCACCCCGGGCGGGGGGACAAGAGACCCAGTACTTC. It translates to CASSPRAGGQETQYF.

The chain combines TRBV7-2 with TRBJ1-2; 7 bases fit TRBD1. The CDR3 sequence is 13 residues long. Per germline, CDR1 SGHTA and CDR2 FQGNSA. V lost 0 bases to trimming and J lost 9 bases; unmatched junction nucleotides: 4. CDR3 bases: TGTGCCAGCAGCTTAGCACAGGGGAGAAGCTACACCTTC. The encoded protein is CASSLAQGRSYTF.

The chain uses TRBV6-2 or TRBV6-3 and TRBJ1-5; no clear D. CDR3 length: 18 residues. V was clipped by 5 bases and J by 4 bases, with 24 bases between them. The V gene's germline CDR1 is MNHEY and CDR2 SVGEGT. CDR3 nucleotides: TGTGCCAGCAGTCCACCTCCCTTTGGGGAGGGTCAAAATCAGCCCCAGCATTTT. Its protein is CASSPPPFGEGQNQPQHF.

The chain links TRBV5-4 to TRBJ1-2, with D possibly matching TRBD1 (5 bases). V was trimmed by 0 bases and J by 8 bases, leaving 11 bases between them. Germline CDR1 is SGHNT and CDR2 is YYREEE (reference sequence). CDR3 length: 13 residues. The CDR3 region is CASSLVPGKGYTF. The CDR3 coding sequence is TGTGCCAGCAGCTTGGTCCCAGGGAAGGGCTACACCTTC.

The rearrangement links TRBV5-5 to TRBJ1-6, with 9 positions matching TRBD1. This CDR3 is built from 17 residues. J lost 8 bases, V lost 4 bases, and 13 bases had no gene match. CDR1 is SGHKS, CDR2 YYEKEE, per germline (reference sequence). The CDR3 spells CASSPYIQTGGYSPLHF. CDR3 nucleotide sequence: TGTGCCAGCAGCCCCTATATCCAGACAGGGGGTTATTCACCCCTCCACTTT.

This clone has more than one count but fewer than ten. The V call is TRBV18, the J call TRBJ2-5; D possibly corresponds to TRBD1 (5 bases). CDR1 is KGHSH, CDR2 LQKENI, per germline. This CDR3 has 17 amino acids. With 2 bases removed from V and 1 base from J, the gap between germline ends came to 17 bases. The CDR3, as DNA: TGTGCCAGCTCACCAAGGGAACAGGATTTATTCCAAGAGACCCAGTACTTC. Protein sequence: CASSPREQDLFQETQYF.

The rearrangement joins TRBV5-4 to TRBJ1-1; the D gene is possibly TRBD1 (6 bases). From germline, CDR1 is SGHNT and CDR2 YYREEE (reference sequence). The CDR3 is 14 amino acids. With 4 bases removed from V and 3 bases from J, the gap between germline ends came to 13 bases. CDR3 residues: CASSPNRVDTEAFF. In nucleotides, the CDR3 is TGTGCCAGCAGCCCGAACAGGGTCGACACTGAAGCTTTCTTT.

The chain joins TRBV5-1 to TRBJ1-1; 9 bases fit TRBD1. V shed 4 bases, J shed 4 bases, and the junction held 8 bases outside the gene matches. The CDR3 totals 15 residues. Germline V CDR1 and CDR2: SGHRS, YFSETQ. CDR3 residues: CASSKAGTGSTEAFF. Written as DNA, the CDR3 is TGCGCCAGCAGCAAAGCCGGGACAGGGAGCACTGAAGCTTTCTTT.

The chain couples TRBV6-5 to TRBJ1-1; no firm D call. The CDR3 runs to 12 residues. V shed 2 bases and J shed 7 bases, with 8 bases lying between them. Per germline, CDR1 MNHEY and CDR2 SVGAGI. Here the CDR3 DNA reads TGTGCCAGCAGTTACGGGCAAAGTGAAGCTTTCTTT. This codes for CASSYGQSEAFF.

This rearrangement joins TRBV18 to TRBJ2-4; TRBD1 matches 9 bases. The CDR3 spans 17 residues. V was pared by 5 bases and J by 5 bases, with 13 bases of the junction left unmatched. The V gene's germline CDR1 is KGHSH and CDR2 LQKENI. CDR3 in amino acids: CASSSQRPTGGENIQYF. The CDR3 nucleotides read TGTGCCAGCTCATCCCAACGCCCGACAGGGGGAGAAAACATTCAGTACTTC.

The sample holds one count of this clone. This chain connects TRBV19 to TRBJ2-4; TRBD1 matches at 9 bases. This CDR3 has 14 residues. In germline, CDR1 is LNHDA, CDR2 SQIVND (reference sequence). Losses at the gene ends were 5 bases for V and 8 bases for J; bases not matched to a gene: 7. In nucleotides, the CDR3 is TGTGCCAGTAGTCTCGGGGACAGGGAGGACATTCAGTACTTC. This encodes CASSLGDREDIQYF. Based on the CDR3 plus reference TRBV19 and TRBJ2-4, the full variable domain is DGGITQSPKYLFRKEGQNVTLSCEQNLNHDAMYWYRQDPGQGLRLIYYSQIVNDFQKGDIAEGYSVSREKKESFPLTVTSAQKNPTAFYLCASSLGDREDIQYFGAGTRLSVL.

The sample holds one count of this clone. This chain connects TRBV19 to TRBJ2-5; 8 nucleotides line up with TRBD2. Germline assignment: CDR1 LNHDA and CDR2 SQIVND (reference sequence). The V segment lost 8 bases and the J segment 0 bases; nucleotides outside the gene matches: 2. This CDR3 spans 13 amino acids. CDR3: CASGRGDQETQYF. The CDR3 DNA reads as TGTGCCAGTGGGCGGGGGGACCAAGAGACCCAGTACTTC.

The chain links TRBV5-1 to TRBJ1-1; D gene ambiguous. The CDR3 covers 13 residues. Per the germline V gene, CDR1 is SGHRS and CDR2 is YFSETQ. V was clipped by 3 bases and J by 4 bases, with 10 bases between them. The CDR3 DNA sequence: TGCGCCAGCAGCTCTACCCTCGGCACTGAAGCTTTCTTT. Translated, it gives CASSSTLGTEAFF.

The genes are TRBV7-8 and TRBJ2-5, with a tentative D call TRBD1 (5 bases). Trimming pared 4 bases from V and 0 bases from J, leaving 12 bases between. The CDR3 extends over 15 amino acids. Germline V gene data show CDR1 as SGHVS and CDR2 as FQNEAQ. The CDR3 DNA follows: TGTGCCAGCAGCTCGACAGCCGGGTACCAAGAGACCCAGTACTTC. This translates into CASSSTAGYQETQYF. The variable domain in full, with the rest retrieved from reference TRBV7-8 and TRBJ2-5, is GAGVSQSPRYKVAKRGQDVALRCDPISGHVSLFWYQQALGQGPEFLTYFQNEAQLDKSGLPSDRFFAERPEGSVSTLKIQRTQQEDSAVYLCASSSTAGYQETQYFGPGTRLLVL.